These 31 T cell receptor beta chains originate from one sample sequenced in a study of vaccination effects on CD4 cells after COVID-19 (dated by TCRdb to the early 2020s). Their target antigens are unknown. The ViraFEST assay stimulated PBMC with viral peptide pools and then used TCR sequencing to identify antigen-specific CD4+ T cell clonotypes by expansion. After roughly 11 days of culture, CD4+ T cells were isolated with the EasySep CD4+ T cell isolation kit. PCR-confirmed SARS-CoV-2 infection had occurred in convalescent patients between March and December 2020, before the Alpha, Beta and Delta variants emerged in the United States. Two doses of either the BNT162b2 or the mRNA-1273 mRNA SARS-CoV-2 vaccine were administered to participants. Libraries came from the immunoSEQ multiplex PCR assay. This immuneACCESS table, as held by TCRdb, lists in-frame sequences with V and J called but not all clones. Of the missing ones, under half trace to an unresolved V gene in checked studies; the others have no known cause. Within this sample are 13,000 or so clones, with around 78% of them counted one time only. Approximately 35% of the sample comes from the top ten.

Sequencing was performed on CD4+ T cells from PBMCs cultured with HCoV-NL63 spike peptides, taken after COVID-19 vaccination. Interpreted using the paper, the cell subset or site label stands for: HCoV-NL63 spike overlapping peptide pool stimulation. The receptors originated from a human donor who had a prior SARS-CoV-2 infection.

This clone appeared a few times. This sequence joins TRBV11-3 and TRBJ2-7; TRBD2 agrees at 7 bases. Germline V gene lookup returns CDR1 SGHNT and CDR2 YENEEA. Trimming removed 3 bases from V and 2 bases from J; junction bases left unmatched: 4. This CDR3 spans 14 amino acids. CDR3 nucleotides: TGTGCCAGCAGCTTCCAAGGACTAGCCTACGAGCAGTACTTC. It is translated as CASSFQGLAYEQYF. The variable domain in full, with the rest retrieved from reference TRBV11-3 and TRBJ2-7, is EAGVVQSPRYKIIEKKQPVAFWCNPISGHNTLYWYLQNLGQGPELLIRYENEEAVDDSQLPKDRFSAERLKGVDSTLKIQPAELGDSAVYLCASSFQGLAYEQYFGPGTRLTVT.

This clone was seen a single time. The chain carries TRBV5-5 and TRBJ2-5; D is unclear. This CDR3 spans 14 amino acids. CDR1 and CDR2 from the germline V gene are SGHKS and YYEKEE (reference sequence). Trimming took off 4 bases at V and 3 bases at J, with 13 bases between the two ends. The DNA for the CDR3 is TGTGCCAGCAGCCCCTTTGGAGCTAAAGAGACCCAGTACTTC. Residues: CASSPFGAKETQYF.

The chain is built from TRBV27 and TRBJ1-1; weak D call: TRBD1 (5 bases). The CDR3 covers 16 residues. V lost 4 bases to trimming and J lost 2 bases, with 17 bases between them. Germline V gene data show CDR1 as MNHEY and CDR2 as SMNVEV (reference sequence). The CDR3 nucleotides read TGTGCCAGCAGTTGGGGCAGAACTAAACGAAACACTGAAGCTTTCTTT. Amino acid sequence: CASSWGRTKRNTEAFF.

For the CDR3, the DNA is TGTGCCAGCAGCTACGCCGGGACAGGACCCCGAGAGACCCAGTACTTC. This sequence encodes CASSYAGTGPRETQYF. This rearrangement joins TRBV11-3 to TRBJ2-5; 8 nucleotides line up with TRBD1. This CDR3 region has 16 residues. Per germline, CDR1 SGHNT and CDR2 YENEEA. Trimming took 4 bases from V and 4 from J; bases not matched to a gene: 11.

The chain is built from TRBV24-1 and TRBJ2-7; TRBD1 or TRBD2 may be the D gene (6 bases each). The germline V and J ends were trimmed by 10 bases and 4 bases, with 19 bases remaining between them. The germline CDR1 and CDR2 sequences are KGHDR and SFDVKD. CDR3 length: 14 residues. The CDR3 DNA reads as TGTGCCACATGGTCCCCGGGGGCGAGATACGAGCAGTACTTC. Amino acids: CATWSPGARYEQYF.

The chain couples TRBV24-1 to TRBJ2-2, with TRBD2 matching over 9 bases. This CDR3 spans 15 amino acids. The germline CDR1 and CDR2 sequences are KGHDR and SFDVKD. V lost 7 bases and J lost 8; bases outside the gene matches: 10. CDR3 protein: CATRGSGSVRGELFF. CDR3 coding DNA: TGTGCCACCAGAGGTAGCGGGAGCGTAAGGGGGGAGCTGTTTTTT.

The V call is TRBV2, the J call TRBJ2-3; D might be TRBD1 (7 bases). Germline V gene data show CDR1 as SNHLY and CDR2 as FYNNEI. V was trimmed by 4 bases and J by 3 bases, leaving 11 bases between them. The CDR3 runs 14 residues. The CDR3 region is CASSGQGGTDTQYF. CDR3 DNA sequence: TGTGCCAGCAGTGGGCAGGGGGGAACAGATACGCAGTATTTT. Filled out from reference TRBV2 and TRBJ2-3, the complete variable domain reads EPEVTQTPSHQVTQMGQEVILRCVPISNHLYFYWYRQILGQKVEFLVSFYNNEISEKSEIFDDQFSVERPDGSNFTLKIRSTKLEDSAMYFCASSGQGGTDTQYFGPGTRLTVL.

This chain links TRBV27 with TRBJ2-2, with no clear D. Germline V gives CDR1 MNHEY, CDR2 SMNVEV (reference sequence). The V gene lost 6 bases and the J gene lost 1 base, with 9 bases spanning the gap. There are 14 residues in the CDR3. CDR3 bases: TGTGCCAGCAGAGTAGGGCGGAACACCGGGGAGCTGTTTTTT. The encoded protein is CASRVGRNTGELFF.

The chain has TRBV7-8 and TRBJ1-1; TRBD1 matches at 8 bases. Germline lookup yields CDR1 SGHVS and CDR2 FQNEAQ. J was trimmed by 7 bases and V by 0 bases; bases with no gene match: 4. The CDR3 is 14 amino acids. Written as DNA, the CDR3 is TGTGCCAGCAGCTTAGCTGACAGGGGCGATGAAGCTTTCTTT. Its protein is CASSLADRGDEAFF.

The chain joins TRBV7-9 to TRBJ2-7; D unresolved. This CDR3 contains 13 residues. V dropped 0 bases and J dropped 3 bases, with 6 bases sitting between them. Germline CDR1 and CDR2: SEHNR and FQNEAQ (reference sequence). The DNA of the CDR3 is TGTGCCAGCAGCTTAGCGGGGTTCTACGAGCAGTACTTC. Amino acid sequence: CASSLAGFYEQYF.

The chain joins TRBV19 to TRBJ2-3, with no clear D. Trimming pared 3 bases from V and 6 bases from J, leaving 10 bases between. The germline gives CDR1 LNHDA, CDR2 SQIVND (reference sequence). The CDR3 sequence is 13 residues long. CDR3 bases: TGTGCCAGTAGTATTTTCCTGAGGGATACGCAGTATTTT. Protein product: CASSIFLRDTQYF.

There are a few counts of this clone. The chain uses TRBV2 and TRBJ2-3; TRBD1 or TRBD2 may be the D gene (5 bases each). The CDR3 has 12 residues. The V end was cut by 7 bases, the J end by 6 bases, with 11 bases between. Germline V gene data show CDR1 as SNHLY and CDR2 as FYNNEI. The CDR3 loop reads CASMGESDTQYF. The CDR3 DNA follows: TGTGCCAGCATGGGGGAATCCGATACGCAGTATTTT.

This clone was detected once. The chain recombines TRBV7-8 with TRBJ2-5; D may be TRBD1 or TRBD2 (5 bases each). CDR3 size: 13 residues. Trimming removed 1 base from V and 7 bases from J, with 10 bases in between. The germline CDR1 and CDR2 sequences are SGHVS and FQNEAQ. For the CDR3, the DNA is TGTGCCAGCAGCTTAGGGCAGAGGGGGACCCAGTACTTC. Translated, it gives CASSLGQRGTQYF.

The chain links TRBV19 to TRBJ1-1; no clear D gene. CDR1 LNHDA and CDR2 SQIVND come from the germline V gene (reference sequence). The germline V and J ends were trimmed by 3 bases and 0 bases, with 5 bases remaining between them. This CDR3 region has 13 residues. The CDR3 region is CASSIVLNTEAFF. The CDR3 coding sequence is TGTGCCAGTAGTATCGTCTTGAACACTGAAGCTTTCTTT.

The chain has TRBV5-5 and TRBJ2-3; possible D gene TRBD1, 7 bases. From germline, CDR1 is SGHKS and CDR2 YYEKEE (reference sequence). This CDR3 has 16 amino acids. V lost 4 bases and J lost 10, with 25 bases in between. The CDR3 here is CASSHGGDSYTGAQYF. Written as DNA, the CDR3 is TGTGCCAGCAGCCACGGCGGGGACAGCTATACGGGAGCGCAGTATTTT.

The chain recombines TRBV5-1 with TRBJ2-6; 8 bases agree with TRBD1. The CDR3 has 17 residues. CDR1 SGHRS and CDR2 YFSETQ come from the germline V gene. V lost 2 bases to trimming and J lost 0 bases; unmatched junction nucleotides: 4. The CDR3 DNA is TGCGCCAGCAGCTTAGGAACAGGGGGCTCTGGGGCCAACGTCCTGACTTTC. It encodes CASSLGTGGSGANVLTF. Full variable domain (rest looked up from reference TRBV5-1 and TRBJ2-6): KAGVTQTPRYLIKTRGQQVTLSCSPISGHRSVSWYQQTPGQGLQFLFEYFSETQRNKGNFPGRFSGRQFSNSRSEMNVSTLELGDSALYLCASSLGTGGSGANVLTFGAGSRLTVL.

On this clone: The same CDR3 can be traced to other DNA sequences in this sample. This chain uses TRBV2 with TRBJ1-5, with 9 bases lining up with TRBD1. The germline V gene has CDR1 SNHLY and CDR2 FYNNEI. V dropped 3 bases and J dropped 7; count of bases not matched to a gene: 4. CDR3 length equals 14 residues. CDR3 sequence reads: CASSERTGEQPQHF. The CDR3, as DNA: TGTGCCAGCAGTGAGCGGACAGGGGAGCAGCCCCAGCATTTT.

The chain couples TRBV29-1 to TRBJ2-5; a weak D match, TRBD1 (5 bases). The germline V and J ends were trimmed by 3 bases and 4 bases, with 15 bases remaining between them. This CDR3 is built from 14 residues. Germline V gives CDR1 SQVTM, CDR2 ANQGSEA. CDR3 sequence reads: CSVDGQGLGETQYF. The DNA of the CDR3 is TGCAGCGTTGATGGGCAGGGATTGGGAGAGACCCAGTACTTC.

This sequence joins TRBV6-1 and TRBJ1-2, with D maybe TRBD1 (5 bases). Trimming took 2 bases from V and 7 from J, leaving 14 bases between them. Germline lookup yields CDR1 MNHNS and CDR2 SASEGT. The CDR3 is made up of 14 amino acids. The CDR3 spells CASSESQGRGGYTF. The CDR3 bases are TGTGCCAGCAGTGAATCGCAGGGTCGTGGTGGCTACACCTTC.

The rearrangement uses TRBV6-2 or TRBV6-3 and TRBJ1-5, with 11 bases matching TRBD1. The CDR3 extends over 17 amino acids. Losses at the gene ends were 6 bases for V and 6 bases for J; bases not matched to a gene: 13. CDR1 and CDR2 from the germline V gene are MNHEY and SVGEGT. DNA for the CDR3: TGTGCCAGCAGCCCGCGAGGGGGACAGGGGGTAGTTCAGCCCCAGCATTTT. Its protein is CASSPRGGQGVVQPQHF.

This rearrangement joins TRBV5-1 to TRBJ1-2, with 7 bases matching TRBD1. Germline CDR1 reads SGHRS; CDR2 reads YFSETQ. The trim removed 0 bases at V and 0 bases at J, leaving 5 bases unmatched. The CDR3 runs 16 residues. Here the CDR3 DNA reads TGCGCCAGCAGCTTGGGTTACAGGGGAGCTAACTATGGCTACACCTTC. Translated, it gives CASSLGYRGANYGYTF.

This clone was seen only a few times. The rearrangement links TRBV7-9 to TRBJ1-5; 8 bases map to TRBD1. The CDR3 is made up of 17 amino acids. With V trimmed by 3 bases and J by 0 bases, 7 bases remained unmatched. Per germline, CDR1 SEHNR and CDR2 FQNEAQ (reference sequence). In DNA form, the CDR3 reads TGTGCCAGCAGCTTGGGTGACAGGGGAGATAGCAATCAGCCCCAGCATTTT. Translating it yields CASSLGDRGDSNQPQHF.

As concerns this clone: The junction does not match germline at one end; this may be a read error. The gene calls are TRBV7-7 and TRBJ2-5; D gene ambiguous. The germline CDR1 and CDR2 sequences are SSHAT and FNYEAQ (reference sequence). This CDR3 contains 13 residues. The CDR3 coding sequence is TGTGCTAGCAGCTTAGTCAGAGAAGAGACCCAGTACTTC. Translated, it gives CASSLVREETQYF.

This CDR3 reads CASSSRGQSTDTQYF. The CDR3 DNA reads as TGTGCCAGCAGCTCGAGGGGACAGTCCACAGATACGCAGTATTTT. J is TRBJ2-3 and V is TRBV9; 7 bases agree with TRBD1. This CDR3 has 15 residues. CDR1 is SGDLS, CDR2 YYNGEE, per germline. The V and J ends lost 4 bases and 2 bases, in that order; junction bases with no gene match: 7.

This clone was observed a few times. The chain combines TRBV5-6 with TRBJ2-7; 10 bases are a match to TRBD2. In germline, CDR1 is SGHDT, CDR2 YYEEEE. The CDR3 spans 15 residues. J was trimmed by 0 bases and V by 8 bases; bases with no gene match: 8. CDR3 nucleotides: TGTGCCAGTTATAGCGGGGGGACTAGCTCCTACGAGCAGTACTTC. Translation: CASYSGGTSSYEQYF.

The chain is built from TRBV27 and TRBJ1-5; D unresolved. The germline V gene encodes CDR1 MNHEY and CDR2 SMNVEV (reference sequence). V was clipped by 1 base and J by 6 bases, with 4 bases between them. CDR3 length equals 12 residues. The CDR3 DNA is TGTGCCAGCAGTTTATTGGGTCAGCCCCAGCATTTT. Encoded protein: CASSLLGQPQHF.

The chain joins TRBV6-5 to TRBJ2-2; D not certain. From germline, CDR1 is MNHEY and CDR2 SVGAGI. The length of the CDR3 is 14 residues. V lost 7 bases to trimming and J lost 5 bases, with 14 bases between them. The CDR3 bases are TGTGCCAGCACCATATCGGTCCTGACCGGGGAGCTGTTTTTT. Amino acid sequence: CASTISVLTGELFF.

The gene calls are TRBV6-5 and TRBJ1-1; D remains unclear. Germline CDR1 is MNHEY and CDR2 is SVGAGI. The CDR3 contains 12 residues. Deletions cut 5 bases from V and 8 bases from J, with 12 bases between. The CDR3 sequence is CASSLRVGEAFF. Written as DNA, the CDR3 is TGTGCCAGCAGTCTACGGGTTGGGGAAGCTTTCTTT.

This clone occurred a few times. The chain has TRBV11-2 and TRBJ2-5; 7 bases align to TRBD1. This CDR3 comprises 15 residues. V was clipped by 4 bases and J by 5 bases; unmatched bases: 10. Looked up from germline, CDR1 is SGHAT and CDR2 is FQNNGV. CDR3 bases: TGTGCCAGCAGCTCCTTGCAGGGGGTCGTGGAGACCCAGTACTTC. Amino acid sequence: CASSSLQGVVETQYF.

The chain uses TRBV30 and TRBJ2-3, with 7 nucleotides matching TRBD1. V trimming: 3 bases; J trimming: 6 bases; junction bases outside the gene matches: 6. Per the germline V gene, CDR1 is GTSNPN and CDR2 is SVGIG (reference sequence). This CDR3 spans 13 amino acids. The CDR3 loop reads CAWRYTGADTQYF. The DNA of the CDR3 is TGTGCCTGGAGATATACAGGGGCGGATACGCAGTATTTT. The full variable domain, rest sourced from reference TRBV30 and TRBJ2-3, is SQTIHQWPATLVQPVGSPLSLECTVEGTSNPNLYWYRQAAGRGLQLLFYSVGIGQISSEVPQNLSASRPQDRQFILSSKKLLLSDSGFYLCAWRYTGADTQYFGPGTRLTVL.

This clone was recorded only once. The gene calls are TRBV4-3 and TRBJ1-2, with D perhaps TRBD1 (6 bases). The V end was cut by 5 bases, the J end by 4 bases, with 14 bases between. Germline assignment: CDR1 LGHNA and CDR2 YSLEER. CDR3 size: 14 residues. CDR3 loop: CASSLQGRSYGYTF. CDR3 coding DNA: TGCGCCAGCAGCTTACAGGGTCGGAGCTATGGCTACACCTTC.